The 32 T cell receptor beta chains below were found in one sample sequenced in a study of blood T cell repertoires in COVID-19. TCRdb's copy holds only in-frame clones and misses some; the assay was immunoSEQ multiplex PCR. The sample comprises over 250,000 clones, 80% to 90% of which are singletons, and roughly 14% rests with the top ten. The material sequenced was peripheral blood. The receptors shown here come from a woman in her 70s with COVID-19, enrolled during active disease.

The chain couples TRBV5-4 to TRBJ2-1; D is perhaps TRBD1 (6 bases). Deletions cut 4 bases from V and 2 bases from J, with 13 bases between. This CDR3 has 15 amino acids. Germline V gene lookup returns CDR1 SGHNT and CDR2 YYREEE (reference sequence). CDR3 in amino acids: CASSRDQGPYNEQFF. Written as DNA, the CDR3 is TGTGCCAGCAGCCGTGATCAGGGGCCCTACAATGAGCAGTTCTTC.

The chain joins TRBV18 to TRBJ1-2; D gene unclear. The V gene lost 1 base and the J gene lost 4 bases, with 10 bases spanning the gap. The CDR3 consists of 14 residues. Germline V gene data show CDR1 as KGHSH and CDR2 as LQKENI. The CDR3 DNA sequence: TGTGCCAGCTCACCACTTGGGGAGATCTATGGCTACACCTTC. It codes for CASSPLGEIYGYTF. The whole variable domain, filled in from reference TRBV18 and TRBJ1-2, reads NAGVMQNPRHLVRRRGQEARLRCSPMKGHSHVYWYRQLPEEGLKFMVYLQKENIIDESGMPKERFSAEFPKEGPSILRIQQVVRGDSAAYFCASSPLGEIYGYTFGSGTRLTVV.

V usage is TRBV19 and J usage is TRBJ2-5; 9 bases map to TRBD1. The germline gives CDR1 LNHDA, CDR2 SQIVND (reference sequence). The CDR3 length is 16 residues. The trim removed 1 base at V and 5 bases at J, leaving 8 bases unmatched. CDR3 in DNA: TGTGCCAGTAGTATAGTACAGGGGGCGGCGCGGGAGACCCAGTACTTC. Amino acid sequence: CASSIVQGAARETQYF.

Comments on this clone: The same CDR3 is also encoded by other DNA sequences in this sample. V and J are TRBV2 and TRBJ2-1; 9 bases match TRBD2. Germline loops: CDR1 SNHLY, CDR2 FYNNEI. This CDR3 has 16 amino acids. V gave up 3 bases and J gave up 0 bases; unmatched junction bases: 3. CDR3 sequence (DNA): TGTGCCAGCAGTGAGCGCGGGGGGGCCTCCTACAATGAGCAGTTCTTC. It is translated as CASSERGGASYNEQFF.

V gene TRBV5-1 combines with J gene TRBJ2-1; TRBD2 agrees at 8 bases. This CDR3 is 16 amino acids long. J lost 5 bases, V lost 0 bases, and 7 bases had no gene match. The germline V gene has CDR1 SGHRS and CDR2 YFSETQ. In nucleotides, the CDR3 is TGCGCCAGCAGCTTGGCCCCGAGCGGGGGTAACAATGAGCAGTTCTTC. Encoded protein: CASSLAPSGGNNEQFF.

The chain is built from TRBV28 and TRBJ1-6, with a tentative D call TRBD1 (5 bases). The CDR3 totals 17 residues. CDR1 is MDHEN, CDR2 SYDVKM, per germline. The V gene lost 7 bases and the J gene lost 2 bases, with 18 bases spanning the gap. The CDR3 nucleotides read TGTGCCAGCACCCCGTTACAGGTTCTCACCTATAATTCACCCCTCCACTTT. Its protein product is CASTPLQVLTYNSPLHF.

V and J are TRBV4-1 and TRBJ2-5, with TRBD2 matching over 7 bases. This CDR3 is built from 16 residues. The ends lost 4 bases at V and 1 base at J; junction bases unmatched: 9. Per germline, CDR1 MGHRA and CDR2 YSYEKL. For the CDR3, the DNA is TGCGCCAGCAGCCTTTCGACTAGCCGAGGCCAAGAGACCCAGTACTTC. This encodes CASSLSTSRGQETQYF.

This clone was seen just once. The chain uses TRBV10-3 and TRBJ1-3; D is perhaps TRBD1 (5 bases). The germline V gene encodes CDR1 ENHRY and CDR2 SYGVKD. The CDR3 is 14 amino acids. V lost 0 bases to trimming and J lost 4 bases, with 7 bases between them. The DNA of the CDR3 is TGTGCCATCAGTGAGTCCCGACAGGGAAACACCATATATTTT. Amino acid sequence: CAISESRQGNTIYF.

This clone appeared once. The chain employs TRBV11-2 and TRBJ1-4; TRBD1 might be the D (5 bases). This CDR3 has 15 residues. Germline lookup yields CDR1 SGHAT and CDR2 FQNNGV. The V end was cut by 0 bases, the J end by 8 bases, with 13 bases between. In DNA form, the CDR3 reads TGTGCCAGCAGCTTAGATGCCCGTCAGGGAGAAAAACTGTTTTTT. Translated, it gives CASSLDARQGEKLFF.

DNA for the CDR3: TGTGCCAGCAGCGGAACGGGGGGTCCAAGCACAGATACGCAGTATTTT. This gives the protein CASSGTGGPSTDTQYF. This sequence joins TRBV9 and TRBJ2-3, with 7 bases identical to TRBD2. Per the germline V gene, CDR1 is SGDLS and CDR2 is YYNGEE. Unmatched junction bases numbered 7, after V lost 3 bases and J lost 0 bases. CDR3 length equals 16 residues.

The chain joins TRBV4-1 to TRBJ1-1; TRBD1 aligns across 7 bases. The CDR3 is 14 residues long. Germline V gene sequence: CDR1 MGHRA, CDR2 YSYEKL. Germline trimming cut 4 bases from V and 3 bases from J; bases unmatched to any gene: 5. The CDR3 loop reads CASSRATGDTEAFF. DNA for the CDR3: TGCGCCAGCAGCCGGGCCACAGGGGACACTGAAGCTTTCTTT.

The genes are TRBV11-2 and TRBJ2-5; 12 bases map to TRBD1. Trimming removed 4 bases from V and 5 bases from J; junction bases left unmatched: 17. CDR1 and CDR2 from the germline V gene are SGHAT and FQNNGV. The CDR3 consists of 19 residues. CDR3 in DNA: TGTGCCAGCAGCTCCCTAAATCACCCGGGACAGGGGGCTCTGGAGACCCAGTACTTC. This gives the protein CASSSLNHPGQGALETQYF.

The chain joins TRBV5-1 to TRBJ2-5, with 12 bases identical to TRBD2. The CDR3 is 17 amino acids. V gave up 6 bases and J gave up 4 bases; unmatched junction bases: 13. Per germline, CDR1 SGHRS and CDR2 YFSETQ. CDR3 amino acids: CASNTTSGGPKRETQYF. For the CDR3, the DNA is TGCGCCAGCAACACAACTAGCGGGGGGCCGAAACGAGAGACCCAGTACTTC.

The rearrangement joins TRBV7-9 to TRBJ2-7; 7 bases map to TRBD1. J gave up 3 bases and V 7 bases, and 12 bases lay outside the gene matches. Germline CDR1 reads SEHNR; CDR2 reads FQNEAQ (reference sequence). The length of the CDR3 is 15 residues. The CDR3 DNA reads as TGTGCCAGCACCCCTGGGGCCCAGGGGGTCTACGAGCAGTACTTC. Encoded protein: CASTPGAQGVYEQYF.

This clone was seen only a few times. The chain carries TRBV27 and TRBJ1-6; 8 nucleotides match TRBD1. The V and J ends lost 4 bases and 3 bases, in that order; junction bases with no gene match: 2. Germline CDR1 reads MNHEY; CDR2 reads SMNVEV (reference sequence). This CDR3 comprises 15 residues. The CDR3 bases are TGTGCCAGCAGTTCAGGGGGCGGCTATAATTCACCCCTCCACTTT. This gives the protein CASSSGGGYNSPLHF.

This chain links TRBV6-1 with TRBJ1-5; D not resolved. The V gene lost 0 bases and the J gene lost 4 bases, with 4 bases spanning the gap. CDR3 length equals 13 residues. Germline V gene data show CDR1 as MNHNS and CDR2 as SASEGT. In DNA form, the CDR3 reads TGTGCCAGCAGTGAAGCGAGAAATCAGCCCCAGCATTTT. It codes for CASSEARNQPQHF.

This chain links TRBV5-6 with TRBJ1-1; no reliable D call. Per germline, CDR1 SGHDT and CDR2 YYEEEE. This CDR3 comprises 11 residues. Trimming took 0 bases from V and 8 from J, leaving 5 bases between them. CDR3 in DNA: TGTGCCAGCAGCTTGGTCGGGGAAGCTTTCTTT. This encodes CASSLVGEAFF.

V gene TRBV28 combines with J gene TRBJ2-6, with 8 bases fitting TRBD1. The germline V gene has CDR1 MDHEN and CDR2 SYDVKM. The CDR3 runs 16 residues. V lost 4 bases, J lost 4 bases, and 6 bases stayed unmatched. The CDR3 protein is CASSSTDRAGANVLTF. The CDR3 DNA reads as TGTGCCAGCAGTTCTACGGACAGGGCCGGGGCCAACGTCCTGACTTTC. The variable domain in full, with the rest retrieved from reference TRBV28 and TRBJ2-6, is DVKVTQSSRYLVKRTGEKVFLECVQDMDHENMFWYRQDPGLGLRLIYFSYDVKMKEKGDIPEGYSVSREKKERFSLILESASTNQTSMYLCASSSTDRAGANVLTFGAGSRLTVL.

This chain connects TRBV7-9 to TRBJ1-1, with TRBD1 matching over 7 bases. The germline V gene encodes CDR1 SEHNR and CDR2 FQNEAQ (reference sequence). V lost 5 bases, J lost 4 bases, and 7 bases stayed unmatched. The CDR3 is 14 amino acids. The CDR3: CASSPQGSSTEAFF. The CDR3 nucleotides read TGTGCCAGCAGCCCACAGGGGTCCTCCACTGAAGCTTTCTTT.

V gene TRBV5-4 combines with J gene TRBJ1-3; D call uncertain. This CDR3 comprises 15 residues. Germline V CDR1 and CDR2: SGHNT, YYREEE (reference sequence). V lost 4 bases and J lost 0, with 11 bases in between. The CDR3 sequence: CASSPGKSSGNTIYF. The CDR3, as DNA: TGTGCCAGCAGCCCGGGTAAAAGCTCTGGAAACACCATATATTTT.

This clone was observed a handful of times. The rearrangement uses TRBV9 and TRBJ1-2, with D unclear. Germline CDR1 reads SGDLS; CDR2 reads YYNGEE. The CDR3 loop spans 16 amino acids. V was cut by 0 bases and J by 2 bases, with 14 bases left in between. The CDR3 is CASSVGGPDANYGYTF. CDR3 sequence (DNA): TGTGCCAGCAGCGTAGGAGGTCCCGATGCGAACTATGGCTACACCTTC.

The chain joins TRBV19 to TRBJ2-4; the match to TRBD1 covers 8 bases. V trimming: 5 bases; J trimming: 2 bases; junction bases outside the gene matches: 5. Germline V CDR1 and CDR2: LNHDA, SQIVND (reference sequence). The CDR3 spans 15 residues. The CDR3 protein is CASSLDRATKNIQYF. Written as DNA, the CDR3 is TGTGCCAGTAGTTTGGACAGGGCAACCAAAAACATTCAGTACTTC.

The chain links TRBV24-1 to TRBJ2-1, with 11 bases fitting TRBD1. Germline CDR1 and CDR2: KGHDR and SFDVKD. This CDR3 comprises 16 residues. With 3 bases clipped from V and 3 bases from J, the junction kept 3 bases outside the gene matches. The CDR3 sequence is CATSDPGTGGYNEQFF. The CDR3 bases are TGTGCCACCAGTGATCCCGGGACAGGGGGCTACAATGAGCAGTTCTTC.

Points on this clone: The sample carries other DNA sequences with the same CDR3. V usage is TRBV28 and J usage is TRBJ2-3; no firm D call. Trimming left V 4 bases short and J 1 base short, with 12 bases between. This CDR3 is built from 15 residues. CDR1 is MDHEN and CDR2 is SYDVKM in the germline V gene. The CDR3 bases are TGTGCCAGCAGTTCCCCCGGTCAGGGCACAGATACGCAGTATTTT. Its protein product is CASSSPGQGTDTQYF.

The CDR3 coding sequence is TGCAGTGCTAGTAGGGGCTGGGGAGGGGATACAGATACGCAGTATTTT. As protein: CSASRGWGGDTDTQYF. The V call is TRBV20-1, the J call TRBJ2-3, with 7 bases identical to TRBD2. Looked up from germline, CDR1 is DFQATT and CDR2 is SNEGSKA (reference sequence). The CDR3 runs 16 residues. The trim removed 3 bases at V and 3 bases at J, leaving 12 bases unmatched.

The chain combines TRBV27 with TRBJ1-4; weak D call: TRBD1 (6 bases). Trimming cost V 4 bases and J 4 bases, with 19 bases left between them. CDR3 length: 17 amino acids. CDR1 is MNHEY, CDR2 SMNVEV, per germline (reference sequence). CDR3 amino acids: CASSSLSPGDGNEKLFF. The CDR3 DNA reads as TGTGCCAGCAGTTCCCTCTCCCCAGGGGACGGTAATGAAAAACTGTTTTTT.

This chain links TRBV29-1 with TRBJ1-1; D remains unclear. The CDR3 is 13 amino acids. Germline loops: CDR1 SQVTM, CDR2 ANQGSEA. Trimming pared 4 bases from V and 1 base from J, leaving 10 bases between. CDR3 DNA sequence: TGCAGCGTTGCGGGTCAGAGGAACACTGAAGCTTTCTTT. It specifies CSVAGQRNTEAFF.

V usage is TRBV30 and J usage is TRBJ1-2, with a weak D call TRBD1 (6 bases). V was cut by 0 bases and J by 7 bases, with 15 bases left in between. CDR1 is GTSNPN, CDR2 SVGIG, per germline (reference sequence). The CDR3 runs to 14 residues. For the CDR3, the DNA is TGTGCCTGGAGTGTACCGGGGGGGGCGGCTGGCTACACCTTC. Protein: CAWSVPGGAAGYTF.

This clone showed up just once. The chain has TRBV19 and TRBJ1-4; D is undetermined. Looked up from germline, CDR1 is LNHDA and CDR2 is SQIVND (reference sequence). There are 15 residues in the CDR3. With 5 bases removed from V and 5 bases from J, the gap between germline ends came to 15 bases. For the CDR3, the DNA is TGTGCCAGTAGTTTGGAGGGCCGGGAGAATGAAAAACTGTTTTTT. Translation: CASSLEGRENEKLFF.

The gene calls are TRBV9 and TRBJ1-2; 7 bases are a match to TRBD1. Germline-derived CDR1 and CDR2 are SGDLS and YYNGEE. CDR3 length: 15 residues. V gave up 3 bases and J gave up 7 bases; unmatched junction bases: 12. CDR3 in DNA: TGTGCCAGCAGCGCCCTACAGGGGAGGAACGGTGGCTACACCTTC. Translating it yields CASSALQGRNGGYTF.

The sample holds a few counts of this clone. The chain joins TRBV3-1 (or the pseudogene TRBV3-2) to TRBJ1-1, with 10 bases identical to TRBD1. This CDR3 is 17 amino acids long. Per germline, CDR1 LGHDT and CDR2 YNNKEL (reference sequence). J was trimmed by 7 bases and V by 3 bases; bases with no gene match: 14. CDR3 in amino acids: CASSHWRPGQGLREAFF. The DNA of the CDR3 is TGTGCCAGCAGCCATTGGAGGCCGGGACAGGGGCTACGTGAAGCTTTCTTT.

J is TRBJ2-6 and V is TRBV7-2, with D uncertain. This CDR3 region has 16 residues. V shed 1 base and J shed 0 bases, with 7 bases lying between them. CDR1 and CDR2 from the germline V gene are SGHTA and FQGNSA. The CDR3 sequence is CASSLVQSSGANVLTF. The CDR3 DNA reads TGTGCCAGCAGCTTAGTACAGTCCTCTGGGGCCAACGTCCTGACTTTC.